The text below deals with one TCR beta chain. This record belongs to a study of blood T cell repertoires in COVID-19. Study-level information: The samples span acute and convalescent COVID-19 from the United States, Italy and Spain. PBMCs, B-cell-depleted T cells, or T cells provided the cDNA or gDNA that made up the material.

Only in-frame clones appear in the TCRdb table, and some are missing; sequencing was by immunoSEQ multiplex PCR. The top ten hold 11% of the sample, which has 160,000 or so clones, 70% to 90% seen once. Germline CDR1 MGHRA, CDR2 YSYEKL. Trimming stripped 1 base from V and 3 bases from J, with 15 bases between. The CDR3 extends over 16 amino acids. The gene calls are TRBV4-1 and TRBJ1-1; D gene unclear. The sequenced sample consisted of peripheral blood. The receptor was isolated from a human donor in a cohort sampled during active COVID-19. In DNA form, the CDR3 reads TGCGCCAGCAGCCAAGTGCGTACTCCCGGGTACACTGAAGCTTTCTTT. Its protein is CASSQVRTPGYTEAFF.